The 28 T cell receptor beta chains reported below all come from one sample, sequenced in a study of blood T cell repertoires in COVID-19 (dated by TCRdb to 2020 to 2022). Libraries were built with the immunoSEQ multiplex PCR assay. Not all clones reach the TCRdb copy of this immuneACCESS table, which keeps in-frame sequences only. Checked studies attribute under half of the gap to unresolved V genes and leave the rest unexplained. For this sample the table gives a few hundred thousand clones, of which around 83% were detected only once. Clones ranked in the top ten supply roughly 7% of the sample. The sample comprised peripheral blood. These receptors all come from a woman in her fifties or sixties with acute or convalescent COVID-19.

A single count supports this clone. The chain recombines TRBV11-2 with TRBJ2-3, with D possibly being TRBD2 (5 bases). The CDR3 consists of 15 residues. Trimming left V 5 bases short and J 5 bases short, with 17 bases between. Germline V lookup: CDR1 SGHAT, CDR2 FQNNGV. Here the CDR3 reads CASSRLTRGRDTQYF. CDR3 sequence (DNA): TGTGCCAGCAGCCGTCTAACTAGAGGCCGAGATACGCAGTATTTT.

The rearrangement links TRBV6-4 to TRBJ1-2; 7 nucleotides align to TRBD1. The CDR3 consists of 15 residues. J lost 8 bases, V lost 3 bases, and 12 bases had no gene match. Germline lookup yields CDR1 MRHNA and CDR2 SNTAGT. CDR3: CASSEHPGTESGYTF. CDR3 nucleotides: TGTGCCAGCAGTGAACACCCCGGGACAGAATCGGGCTACACCTTC.

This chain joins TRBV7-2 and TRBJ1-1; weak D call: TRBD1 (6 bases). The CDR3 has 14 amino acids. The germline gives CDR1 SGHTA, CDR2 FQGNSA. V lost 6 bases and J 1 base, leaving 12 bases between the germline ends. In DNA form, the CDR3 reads TGTGCCAGCAGGAGGGGGGGCACGAACACTGAAGCTTTCTTT. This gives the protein CASRRGGTNTEAFF.

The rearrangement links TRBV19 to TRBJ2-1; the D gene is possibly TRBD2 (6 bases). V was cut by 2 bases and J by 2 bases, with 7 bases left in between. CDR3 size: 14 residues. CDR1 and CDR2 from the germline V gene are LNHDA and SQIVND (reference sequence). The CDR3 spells CASSISGPYNEQFF. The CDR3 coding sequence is TGTGCCAGTAGTATAAGCGGGCCCTACAATGAGCAGTTCTTC. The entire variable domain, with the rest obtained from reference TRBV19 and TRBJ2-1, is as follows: DGGITQSPKYLFRKEGQNVTLSCEQNLNHDAMYWYRQDPGQGLRLIYYSQIVNDFQKGDIAEGYSVSREKKESFPLTVTSAQKNPTAFYLCASSISGPYNEQFFGPGTRLTVL.

CDR3 sequence (DNA): TGCGCCAGCAGCTTGGAAGCCAGGGGGAATTCACCCCTCCACTTT. It encodes CASSLEARGNSPLHF. The rearrangement links TRBV5-1 to TRBJ1-6; 7 bases fit TRBD1. Germline V CDR1 and CDR2: SGHRS, YFSETQ. This CDR3 region has 15 residues. Unmatched junction bases numbered 4, after V lost 0 bases and J lost 7 bases.

CDR3 loop: CASSLVLAANTGELFF. The CDR3 DNA follows: TGCGCCAGCAGCTTGGTTTTAGCGGCGAACACCGGGGAGCTGTTTTTT. V usage is TRBV5-1 and J usage is TRBJ2-2; D perhaps matches TRBD2 (6 bases). The ends were cut back, 0 bases at V and 0 bases at J, with 9 bases in the middle. Germline V gene data show CDR1 as SGHRS and CDR2 as YFSETQ. The CDR3 is made up of 16 amino acids.

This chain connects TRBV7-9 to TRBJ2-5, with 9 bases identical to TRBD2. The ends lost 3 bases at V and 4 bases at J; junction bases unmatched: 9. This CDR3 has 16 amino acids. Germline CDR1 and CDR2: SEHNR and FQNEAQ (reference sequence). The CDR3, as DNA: TGTGCCAGCAGCTTTTTAATAGCGGGAGTTAGAGAGACCCAGTACTTC. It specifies CASSFLIAGVRETQYF.

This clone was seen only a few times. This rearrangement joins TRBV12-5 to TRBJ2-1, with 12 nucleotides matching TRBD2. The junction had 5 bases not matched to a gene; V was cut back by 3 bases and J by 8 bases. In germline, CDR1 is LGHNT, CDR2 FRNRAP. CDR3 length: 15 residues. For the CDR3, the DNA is TGTGCTAGTGGTTTAGGGGGGACTAGCGGGTATGAGCAGTTCTTC. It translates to CASGLGGTSGYEQFF.

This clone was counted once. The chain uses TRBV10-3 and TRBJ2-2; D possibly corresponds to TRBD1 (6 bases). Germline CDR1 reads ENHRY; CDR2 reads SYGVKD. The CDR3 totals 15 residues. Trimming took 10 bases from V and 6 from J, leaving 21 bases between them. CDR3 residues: CATTDRNRLSGELFF. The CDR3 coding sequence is TGTGCCACTACCGACAGGAACCGACTTTCCGGGGAGCTGTTTTTT.

DNA of the CDR3: TGTGCCAGCAGCTCTATTCGGGACAGGGTTACCGGGGAGCTGTTTTTT. This codes for CASSSIRDRVTGELFF. The chain employs TRBV7-9 and TRBJ2-2; 9 bases match TRBD1. Germline CDR1 is SEHNR and CDR2 is FQNEAQ (reference sequence). The CDR3 covers 16 residues. Trimming at V came to 4 bases and at J to 5 bases, leaving 8 bases not matched to a gene.

CDR3 nucleotide sequence: TGTGCCAGCAGTGGGGGGGGCTATAGCAATCAGCCCCAGCATTTT. Translated, it gives CASSGGGYSNQPQHF. This rearrangement joins TRBV28 to TRBJ1-5, with D possibly being TRBD1 (6 bases). Trimming pared 5 bases from V and 0 bases from J, leaving 11 bases between. Germline CDR1 MDHEN, CDR2 SYDVKM. The CDR3 extends over 15 amino acids.

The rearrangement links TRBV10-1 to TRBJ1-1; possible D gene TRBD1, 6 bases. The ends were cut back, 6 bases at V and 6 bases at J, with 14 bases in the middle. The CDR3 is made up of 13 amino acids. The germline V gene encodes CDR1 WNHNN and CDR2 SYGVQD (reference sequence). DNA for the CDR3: TGCGCCAGCAGCCTCGGGGCAGGGGCTGAAGCTTTCTTT. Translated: CASSLGAGAEAFF.

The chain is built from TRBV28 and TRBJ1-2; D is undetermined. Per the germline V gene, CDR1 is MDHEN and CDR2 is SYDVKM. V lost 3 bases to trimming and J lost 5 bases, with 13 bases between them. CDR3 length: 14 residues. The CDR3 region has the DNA TGTGCCAGCAGTTTTGTGCGGGGAGCGTATGGCTACACCTTC. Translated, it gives CASSFVRGAYGYTF.

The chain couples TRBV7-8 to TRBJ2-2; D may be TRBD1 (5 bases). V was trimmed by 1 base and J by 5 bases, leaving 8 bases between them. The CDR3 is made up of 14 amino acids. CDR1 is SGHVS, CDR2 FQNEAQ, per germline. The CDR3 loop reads CASSLVGRTGELFF. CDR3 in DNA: TGTGCCAGCAGCTTAGTGGGGCGGACCGGGGAGCTGTTTTTT.

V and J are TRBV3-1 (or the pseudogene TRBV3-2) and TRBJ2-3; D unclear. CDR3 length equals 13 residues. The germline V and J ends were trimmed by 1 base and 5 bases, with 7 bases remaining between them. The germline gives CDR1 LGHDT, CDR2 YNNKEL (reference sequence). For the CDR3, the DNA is TGTGCCAGCAGCCAAGGAGTTCGAGATACGCAGTATTTT. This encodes CASSQGVRDTQYF.

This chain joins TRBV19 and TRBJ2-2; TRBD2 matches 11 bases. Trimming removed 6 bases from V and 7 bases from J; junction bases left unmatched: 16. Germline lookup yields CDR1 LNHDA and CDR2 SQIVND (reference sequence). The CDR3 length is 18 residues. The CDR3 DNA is TGTGCCAGTAGCCCAATTTTAGCGGGAGGGCCGGTAGGCGGGGAGCTGTTTTTT. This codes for CASSPILAGGPVGGELFF.

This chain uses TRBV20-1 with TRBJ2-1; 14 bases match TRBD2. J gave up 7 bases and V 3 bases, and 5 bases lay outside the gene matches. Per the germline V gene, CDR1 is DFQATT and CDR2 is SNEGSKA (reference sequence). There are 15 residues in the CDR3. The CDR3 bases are TGCAGTGCTAGTAGGCGACTAGCGGGAGGGAATGAGCAGTTCTTC. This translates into CSASRRLAGGNEQFF.

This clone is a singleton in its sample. DNA of the CDR3: TGTGCCAGCAGCCTAGCGGGGGGACCTTACAATGAGCAGTTCTTC. Its translation is CASSLAGGPYNEQFF. The chain is built from TRBV6-2 or TRBV6-3 and TRBJ2-1, with 11 bases matching TRBD2. CDR3 length equals 15 residues. After removal of 6 bases from V and 4 bases from J, the junction contained 5 bases not matched to a gene. Germline assignment: CDR1 MNHEY and CDR2 SVGEGT.

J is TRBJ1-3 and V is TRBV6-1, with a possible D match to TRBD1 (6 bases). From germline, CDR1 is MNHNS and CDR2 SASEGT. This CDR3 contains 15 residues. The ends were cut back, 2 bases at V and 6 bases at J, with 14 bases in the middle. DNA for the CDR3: TGTGCCAGCAGTGAACCAGGGGTTTTAGAAAACACCATATATTTT. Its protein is CASSEPGVLENTIYF.

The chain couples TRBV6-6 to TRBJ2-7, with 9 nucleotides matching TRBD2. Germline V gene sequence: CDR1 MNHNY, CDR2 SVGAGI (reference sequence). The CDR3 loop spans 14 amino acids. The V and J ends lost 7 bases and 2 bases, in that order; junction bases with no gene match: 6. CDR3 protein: CASNSGGTTYEQYF. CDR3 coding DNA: TGTGCCAGCAACAGCGGGGGGACTACCTACGAGCAGTACTTC.

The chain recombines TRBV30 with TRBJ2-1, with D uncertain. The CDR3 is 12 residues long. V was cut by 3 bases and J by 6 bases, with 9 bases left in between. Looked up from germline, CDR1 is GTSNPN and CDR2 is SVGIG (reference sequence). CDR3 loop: CAWSYILNEQFF. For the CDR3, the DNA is TGTGCCTGGAGCTATATCCTCAATGAGCAGTTCTTC. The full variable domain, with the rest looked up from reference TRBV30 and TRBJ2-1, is SQTIHQWPATLVQPVGSPLSLECTVEGTSNPNLYWYRQAAGRGLQLLFYSVGIGQISSEVPQNLSASRPQDRQFILSSKKLLLSDSGFYLCAWSYILNEQFFGPGTRLTVL.

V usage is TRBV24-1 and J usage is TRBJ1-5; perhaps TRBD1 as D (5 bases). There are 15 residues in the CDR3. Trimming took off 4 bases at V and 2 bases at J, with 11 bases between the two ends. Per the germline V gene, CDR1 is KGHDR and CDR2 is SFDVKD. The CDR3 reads CATSEGGTRNQPQHF. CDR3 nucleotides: TGTGCCACCAGTGAAGGCGGGACTCGCAATCAGCCCCAGCATTTT.

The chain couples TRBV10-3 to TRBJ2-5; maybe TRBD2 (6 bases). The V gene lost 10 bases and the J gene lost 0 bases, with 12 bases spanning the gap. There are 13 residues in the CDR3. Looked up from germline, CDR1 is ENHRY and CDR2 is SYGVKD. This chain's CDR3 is CATSWRDQETQYF. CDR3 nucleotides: TGTGCCACATCCTGGAGGGACCAAGAGACCCAGTACTTC.

CDR3 DNA sequence: TGCGCCAGCTCCCCGGGTGGTATACGGAACACTGAAGCTTTCTTT. This sequence encodes CASSPGGIRNTEAFF. The chain is built from TRBV5-1 and TRBJ1-1; D gene ambiguous. The V gene lost 7 bases and the J gene lost 1 base, with 17 bases spanning the gap. CDR3 length: 15 residues. The germline V gene encodes CDR1 SGHRS and CDR2 YFSETQ.

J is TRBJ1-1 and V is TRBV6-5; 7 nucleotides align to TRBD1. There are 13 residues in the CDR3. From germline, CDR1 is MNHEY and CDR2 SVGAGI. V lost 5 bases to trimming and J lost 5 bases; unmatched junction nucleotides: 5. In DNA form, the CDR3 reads TGTGCCAGCAGTCTCTACAGGGGAACTGAAGCTTTCTTT. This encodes CASSLYRGTEAFF.

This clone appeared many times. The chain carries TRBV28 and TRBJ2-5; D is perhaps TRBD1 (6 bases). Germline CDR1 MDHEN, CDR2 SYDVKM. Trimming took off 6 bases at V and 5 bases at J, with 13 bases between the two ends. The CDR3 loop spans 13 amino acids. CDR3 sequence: CASRLDRRETQYF. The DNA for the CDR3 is TGTGCCAGCAGACTCGACAGGAGGGAGACCCAGTACTTC.

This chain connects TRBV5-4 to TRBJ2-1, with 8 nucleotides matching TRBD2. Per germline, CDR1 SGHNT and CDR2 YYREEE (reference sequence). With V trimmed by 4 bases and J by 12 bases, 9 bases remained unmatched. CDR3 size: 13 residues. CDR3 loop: CASSPREGGAQFF. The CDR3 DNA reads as TGTGCCAGCAGCCCCCGGGAGGGGGGAGCGCAGTTCTTC.

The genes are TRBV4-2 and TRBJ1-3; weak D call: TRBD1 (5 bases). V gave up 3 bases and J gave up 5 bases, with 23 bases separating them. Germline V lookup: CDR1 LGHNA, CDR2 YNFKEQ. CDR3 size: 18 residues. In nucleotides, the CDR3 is TGTGCCAGCAGCCAGGCCGGCAATCAACGGGGGAGTAGAAACACCATATATTTT. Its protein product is CASSQAGNQRGSRNTIYF.